Each of the 15 T cell receptor beta chains below was sequenced from the same sample in a study of T cells in Graves' hyperthyroidism and ophthalmopathy. Template material for amplifying TCR beta CDR3 regions consisted of RNA transcripts. HTBI primers were used for first-round RT-PCR of the TCR CDR3. In TCRdb, the multiplex PCR reads were re-called with MiXCR into one record per CDR3 protein. In the table there are about 690,000 distinct CDR3 sequences, 17% of which are singletons. The source material was blood. The receptors originated from a man over 45 with Graves' hyperthyroidism.

The chain employs TRBV24-1 and TRBJ2-1; TRBD1 matches 9 bases. This CDR3 has 15 amino acids. Germline V gives CDR1 KGHDR, CDR2 SFDVKD. Trimming took 1 base from V and 9 from J; bases not matched to a gene: 6. CDR3 sequence reads: CATSDFRQGDSEQFF. The CDR3 DNA reads TGTGCCACCAGTGATTTCCGACAGGGGGACTCTGAGCAGTTCTTC.

This clonotype was observed many times. V is TRBV7-9 and J is TRBJ2-3; D uncertain. Germline V gene data show CDR1 as SEHNR and CDR2 as FQNEAQ (reference sequence). This CDR3 has 12 residues. V was cut by 7 bases and J by 6 bases, with 11 bases left in between. CDR3 region: CASTRPADTQYF. CDR3 in DNA: TGTGCCAGCACCAGACCCGCTGATACGCAGTATTTT.

Regarding this clonotype: A much larger clone lies a single base off, so this may be a read error. The V gene is TRBV6-1, the J gene TRBJ1-3, with no clear D. The CDR3 contains 13 residues. Germline CDR1 is MNHNS and CDR2 is SASEGT. Trimming shortened V by 7 bases and J by 7 bases, and 14 bases separated the two germline ends. In DNA form, the CDR3 reads TGTGCCAGCACCGAGAGGACCATCAACACCATATATTTT. Its protein product is CASTERTINTIYF.

V usage is TRBV27 and J usage is TRBJ2-1; 7 bases fit TRBD2. The CDR3 totals 16 residues. After removal of 1 base from V and 2 bases from J, the junction contained 5 bases not matched to a gene. Germline CDR1 and CDR2: MNHEY and SMNVEV (reference sequence). CDR3 coding DNA: TGTGCCAGCAGTTTATTTTCCAGCGGGGCCTACAATGAGCAGTTCTTC. The encoded protein is CASSLFSSGAYNEQFF.

This clonotype was seen repeatedly, ten times or more. The rearrangement uses TRBV12-3 or TRBV12-4 and TRBJ2-5; 7 bases agree with TRBD2. V lost 7 bases and J lost 2; bases outside the gene matches: 7. The CDR3 extends over 14 amino acids. For the CDR3, the DNA is TGTGCCAGCACTCCGGGGGGTTGGCAAGAGACCCAGTACTTC. Translating gives CASTPGGWQETQYF.

The chain has TRBV18 and TRBJ2-1; 12 bases line up with TRBD2. The CDR3 is 15 residues long. In germline, CDR1 is KGHSH, CDR2 LQKENI. J lost 6 bases, V lost 4 bases, and 4 bases had no gene match. The CDR3 coding sequence is TGTGCCAGCTCACAAGGACTAGCGGGACTCAATGAGCAGTTCTTC. This codes for CASSQGLAGLNEQFF.

This clonotype showed up many times. The V call is TRBV9, the J call TRBJ2-2; the D gene is possibly TRBD1 (5 bases). Germline assignment: CDR1 SGDLS and CDR2 YYNGEE. The CDR3 is made up of 13 amino acids. V lost 4 bases and J lost 7, with 11 bases in between. CDR3 residues: CASSPQGFGELFF. The CDR3 DNA sequence: TGTGCCAGCAGCCCGCAGGGTTTCGGGGAGCTGTTTTTT.

This clonotype turned up a few times. The chain couples TRBV20-1 to TRBJ1-5, with 7 bases lining up with TRBD1. The CDR3 extends over 14 amino acids. Germline CDR1 reads DFQATT; CDR2 reads SNEGSKA (reference sequence). V gave up 3 bases and J gave up 0 bases; unmatched junction bases: 2. The CDR3 is CSARGQNSNQPQHF. The CDR3 DNA reads as TGCAGTGCTAGGGGACAGAATAGCAATCAGCCCCAGCATTTT.

The J gene is TRBJ1-5, the V gene TRBV20-1, with D maybe TRBD1 (5 bases). Germline V gene lookup returns CDR1 DFQATT and CDR2 SNEGSKA (reference sequence). The CDR3 has 13 amino acids. The V end was cut by 4 bases, the J end by 4 bases, with 11 bases between. This CDR3 is CSATDSLNQPQHF. In DNA form, the CDR3 reads TGCAGTGCTACTGACAGTCTAAATCAGCCCCAGCATTTT.

This clonotype was seen ten or more times. This chain joins TRBV3-1 and TRBJ2-5, with 7 bases matching TRBD2. The CDR3 loop spans 14 amino acids. Germline loops: CDR1 LGHDT, CDR2 YNNKEL (reference sequence). The V gene end was trimmed by 4 bases and the J gene end by 10 bases; junction bases not matched to a gene: 12. This CDR3 is CASSRPGLRSDQYF. For the CDR3, the DNA is TGTGCCAGCAGCCGGCCGGGACTAAGATCGGACCAGTACTTC.

This clonotype came up many times. The rearrangement links TRBV3-1 to TRBJ1-1, with unresolved D. Germline V gene sequence: CDR1 LGHDT, CDR2 YNNKEL (reference sequence). The V end was cut by 0 bases, the J end by 2 bases, with 10 bases between. This CDR3 region has 15 residues. The CDR3 DNA reads as TGTGCCAGCAGCCAAGAGGGCAGGTTAAACACTGAAGCTTTCTTT. It translates to CASSQEGRLNTEAFF.

Ten or more counts support this clonotype. The chain is built from TRBV5-1 and TRBJ1-1; D may be TRBD1 (5 bases). Germline lookup yields CDR1 SGHRS and CDR2 YFSETQ. This CDR3 has 15 residues. Between the trimmed V and J ends, which lost 4 bases and 1 base, there was a span of 14 bases. The CDR3 DNA sequence: TGCGCCAGCAGCGGCCGAGTCCAGGGGAACACTGAAGCTTTCTTT. This sequence encodes CASSGRVQGNTEAFF. Complete variable domain (other parts from reference TRBV5-1 and TRBJ1-1): KAGVTQTPRYLIKTRGQQVTLSCSPISGHRSVSWYQQTPGQGLQFLFEYFSETQRNKGNFPGRFSGRQFSNSRSEMNVSTLELGDSALYLCASSGRVQGNTEAFFGQGTRLTVV.

This clonotype showed up just a few times. V usage is TRBV4-1 and J usage is TRBJ2-2; 9 bases agree with TRBD2. Per germline, CDR1 MGHRA and CDR2 YSYEKL. The CDR3 covers 17 residues. The V gene end was trimmed by 3 bases and the J gene end by 4 bases; junction bases not matched to a gene: 9. The CDR3 here is CASSQQGAGGRTGELFF. The CDR3 nucleotides are TGCGCCAGCAGCCAGCAGGGAGCGGGAGGACGCACCGGGGAGCTGTTTTTT.

The chain uses TRBV4-1 and TRBJ2-7; 12 bases are a match to TRBD2. V shed 4 bases, J shed 0 bases, and the junction held 4 bases outside the gene matches. Germline V gene lookup returns CDR1 MGHRA and CDR2 YSYEKL. This CDR3 has 16 residues. The CDR3 loop is CASSRGLAGHSYEQYF. CDR3 in DNA: TGCGCCAGCAGCCGTGGACTAGCGGGACACTCCTACGAGCAGTACTTC.

This clonotype was detected many times. This chain connects TRBV27 to TRBJ1-5; TRBD1 matches at 8 bases. With V trimmed by 0 bases and J by 7 bases, 8 bases remained unmatched. Germline loops: CDR1 MNHEY, CDR2 SMNVEV (reference sequence). The CDR3 contains 16 residues. The CDR3 loop reads CASSLSWTGREQPQHF. The DNA for the CDR3 is TGTGCCAGCAGTTTATCGTGGACAGGGAGGGAACAGCCCCAGCATTTT.